The following is a TCR beta chain sequence with its context. This sample was taken from a study of CD8 T cells in Susac syndrome. V lost 6 bases and J 4 bases, leaving 10 bases between the germline ends. The germline CDR1 and CDR2 sequences are MGHDK and SYGVNS. The CDR3 is made up of 13 amino acids. When the RNA was reverse transcribed, random hexamers were used with an input of about 0.45 to 1 ug. With immunoSEQ multiplex PCR, TCR beta CDR3 was amplified across 54 Vbeta and 13 Jbeta. TCRdb called the immunoSEQ multiplex PCR reads again in MiXCR, with one record for every CDR3 protein. The sample contains around 150,000 distinct CDR3 sequences, about 94% of which appear only once.

This rearrangement joins TRBV25-1 to TRBJ2-1; D tentatively fits TRBD1 or TRBD2 (6 bases each). Sequences were obtained from CD4+ T cells from PBMCs. The source of this sequence is a human donor with Susac syndrome. DNA for the CDR3: TGTGCCAGCAGGGAGGGGGTTTACAATGAGCAGTTCTTC. It yields the protein CASREGVYNEQFF.